The 20 T cell receptor beta chains below were found in one sample sequenced in a study of blood T cells in healthy people across ages. A second PCR of about 7 to 12 cycles used a sample-barcoded 5' primer and a J-beta primer mix. MiXCR, run by TCRdb on the 5' RACE reads, gives a single entry per CDR3 protein. Seen here are around 940,000 distinct CDR3 sequences, about 51% observed once, and the top ten hold over 20%. Sequences were obtained from blood. These receptors originate from a woman between 55 and 75 years old in good health.

This chain uses TRBV18 with TRBJ2-1; the D call may be TRBD1 or TRBD2 (5 bases each). Germline V gene data show CDR1 as KGHSH and CDR2 as LQKENI. Trimming pared 0 bases from V and 13 bases from J, leaving 19 bases between. This CDR3 spans 15 amino acids. CDR3 amino acids: CASSPPKGRGETQFF. CDR3 DNA: TGTGCCAGCTCACCACCGAAGGGCAGAGGGGAGACCCAGTTCTTC. Using reference TRBV18 and TRBJ2-1 for the parts outside the CDR3, the full variable domain is NAGVMQNPRHLVRRRGQEARLRCSPMKGHSHVYWYRQLPEEGLKFMVYLQKENIIDESGMPKERFSAEFPKEGPSILRIQQVVRGDSAAYFCASSPPKGRGETQFFGPGTRLTVL.

The chain joins TRBV7-2 to TRBJ2-5; possible D gene TRBD2, 5 bases. Germline CDR1 and CDR2: SGHTA and FQGNSA. V lost 2 bases and J 11 bases, leaving 24 bases between the germline ends. The CDR3 totals 16 residues. The CDR3 is CASSLSSVGAGNEQYF. The CDR3 DNA follows: TGTGCCAGCAGCTTATCCTCAGTGGGCGCCGGGAATGAGCAGTACTTC.

The table lists this clonotype with a few counts. The chain couples TRBV30 to TRBJ2-3; D gene ambiguous. The CDR3 spans 11 residues. CDR1 and CDR2 from the germline V gene are GTSNPN and SVGIG (reference sequence). Trimming removed 3 bases from V and 5 bases from J, with 6 bases in between. The CDR3 sequence is CAWSPGDTQYF. The CDR3 DNA is TGTGCCTGGAGCCCGGGAGATACGCAGTATTTT.

This clonotype has more than one count but fewer than ten. The V call is TRBV20-1, the J call TRBJ2-7; the D gene is possibly TRBD1 (6 bases). In germline, CDR1 is DFQATT, CDR2 SNEGSKA (reference sequence). The CDR3 is made up of 12 amino acids. V lost 4 bases and J 4 bases, leaving 11 bases between the germline ends. This chain's CDR3 is CSATQGWYEQYF. The CDR3 nucleotides are TGCAGTGCTACCCAGGGGTGGTACGAGCAGTACTTC.

This chain joins TRBV20-1 and TRBJ2-1, with TRBD2 matching over 7 bases. Germline CDR1 DFQATT, CDR2 SNEGSKA (reference sequence). This CDR3 region has 16 residues. V shed 8 bases and J 7 bases; nucleotides not matched to a gene: 20. DNA of the CDR3: TGCAGTCCTCCCCGGGCGGGAGATAGTATCGGGAATGAGCAGTTCTTC. Encoded protein: CSPPRAGDSIGNEQFF.

This clonotype occurred once. The J gene is TRBJ2-7, the V gene TRBV3-1; 14 nucleotides match TRBD2. CDR1 is LGHDT and CDR2 is YNNKEL in the germline V gene (reference sequence). The V gene end was trimmed by 4 bases and the J gene end by 0 bases; junction bases not matched to a gene: 11. The CDR3 is made up of 19 amino acids. The CDR3 DNA is TGTGCCAGCAGCCCTATAGCCCCTGGGACTAGCGGGAGCTCCTACGAGCAGTACTTC. This sequence encodes CASSPIAPGTSGSSYEQYF.

This clonotype was seen a few times. This chain uses TRBV4-2 with TRBJ2-7; 8 bases map to TRBD2. Unmatched junction bases numbered 7, after V lost 4 bases and J lost 2 bases. The CDR3 contains 15 residues. Looked up from germline, CDR1 is LGHNA and CDR2 is YNFKEQ. The CDR3 DNA follows: TGTGCCAGCAGCCCTCGGCGGGAGGAACCCTACGAGCAGTACTTC. Translated: CASSPRREEPYEQYF.

V gene TRBV7-7 combines with J gene TRBJ2-3, with TRBD2 matching 11 bases. V was pared by 1 base and J by 4 bases, with 4 bases of the junction left unmatched. This CDR3 region has 16 residues. Germline CDR1 is SSHAT and CDR2 is FNYEAQ (reference sequence). As DNA, the CDR3 is TGTGCCAGCAGCTTAGGACTAGCGGGAAGGGCAGATACGCAGTATTTT. Protein: CASSLGLAGRADTQYF.

This chain joins TRBV6-5 and TRBJ1-1; the D is unclear. V lost 4 bases and J 11 bases, leaving 14 bases between the germline ends. CDR1 is MNHEY, CDR2 SVGAGI, per germline. The CDR3 loop spans 12 amino acids. CDR3 DNA: TGTGCCAGCAGTTTCCGCTCCGGGAGTGCTTTCTTT. It translates to CASSFRSGSAFF.

The chain joins TRBV7-9 to TRBJ1-2; D is unclear. Looked up from germline, CDR1 is SEHNR and CDR2 is FQNEAQ (reference sequence). Trimming left V 1 base short and J 5 bases short, with 17 bases between. CDR3 length: 16 residues. CDR3 protein: CASSLGLAEKVYGYTF. The CDR3 coding sequence is TGTGCCAGCAGCTTAGGCCTGGCCGAAAAGGTATATGGCTACACCTTC.

V is TRBV24-1 and J is TRBJ1-2, with D possibly matching TRBD1 (6 bases). The CDR3 consists of 15 residues. V was pared by 3 bases and J by 7 bases, with 17 bases between. Germline CDR1 KGHDR, CDR2 SFDVKD. The DNA for the CDR3 is TGTGCCACCAGTGATCCAGCCGGGGGCGCGTTTGGCTACACCTTC. Its translation is CATSDPAGGAFGYTF.

The chain combines TRBV20-1 with TRBJ2-7, with TRBD2 identical over 8 bases. Germline lookup yields CDR1 DFQATT and CDR2 SNEGSKA (reference sequence). This CDR3 is 13 amino acids long. The ends lost 5 bases at V and 1 base at J; junction bases unmatched: 4. The CDR3: CSAWTSRSYEQYF. The CDR3 DNA reads TGCAGTGCTTGGACTAGCCGATCCTACGAGCAGTACTTC.

CDR3 nucleotides: TGCAGCGTTGATGCGTCCTACGGTACCTACAATGAGCAGTTCTTC. This gives the protein CSVDASYGTYNEQFF. The chain uses TRBV29-1 and TRBJ2-1; D is unclear. The germline V and J ends were trimmed by 3 bases and 2 bases, with 14 bases remaining between them. The CDR3 has 15 residues. From germline, CDR1 is SQVTM and CDR2 ANQGSEA.

With respect to this clonotype: A read error may be the cause here, since a much bigger clone is one base away. This chain connects TRBV7-9 to TRBJ2-5, with 10 bases lining up with TRBD2. This CDR3 has 14 residues. The V segment lost 5 bases and the J segment 4 bases; nucleotides outside the gene matches: 4. Per germline, CDR1 SEHNR and CDR2 FQNEAQ (reference sequence). The CDR3 spells CASSQLAGLETQYF. In DNA form, the CDR3 reads TGTGCCAGCAGCCAACTAGCGGGATTAGAGACCCAGTACTTC.

The chain uses TRBV4-1 and TRBJ2-1; D not resolved. Germline values: CDR1 MGHRA, CDR2 YSYEKL. With 0 bases removed from V and 11 bases from J, the gap between germline ends came to 26 bases. The CDR3 is 18 amino acids. The CDR3 nucleotides read TGCGCCAGCAGCCAAGAGATAATTCAGGCCCACCGCGGTGTTAAGCAGTTCTTC. Protein: CASSQEIIQAHRGVKQFF.

V and J are TRBV15 and TRBJ2-1; D unresolved. This CDR3 is built from 12 residues. V was pared by 0 bases and J by 15 bases, with 12 bases between. The germline V gene has CDR1 LNHNV and CDR2 YYDKDF (reference sequence). In DNA form, the CDR3 reads TGTGCCACCAGCAGAGATCGACGGAAAGCGTTCTTC. Protein: CATSRDRRKAFF.

Notes on this clonotype: A junction end diverges from the germline sequence, so it may reflect a read error. The rearrangement links TRBV11-2 to TRBJ1-4; D is undetermined. CDR1 SGHAT and CDR2 FQNNGV come from the germline V gene. The CDR3 loop spans 13 amino acids. The CDR3: CASGLNTREKLFF. The CDR3 region has the DNA TGTGCCAGCGGCTTAAACACCCGGGAAAAACTGTTTTTT. Variable domain in full (rest from reference TRBV11-2 and TRBJ1-4): EAGVAQSPRYKIIEKRQSVAFWCNPISGHATLYWYQQILGQGPKLLIQFQNNGVVDDSQLPKDRFSAERLKGVDSTLKIQPAKLEDSAVYLCASGLNTREKLFFGSGTQLSVL.

This chain links TRBV28 with TRBJ2-1; 7 positions agree with TRBD2. Trimming took 9 bases from V and 0 from J; bases not matched to a gene: 2. The CDR3 extends over 13 amino acids. The germline CDR1 and CDR2 sequences are MDHEN and SYDVKM. CDR3: CASLAGSYNEQFF. The DNA of the CDR3 is TGTGCCAGTTTAGCGGGCTCCTACAATGAGCAGTTCTTC. The full variable domain, rest sourced from reference TRBV28 and TRBJ2-1, is DVKVTQSSRYLVKRTGEKVFLECVQDMDHENMFWYRQDPGLGLRLIYFSYDVKMKEKGDIPEGYSVSREKKERFSLILESASTNQTSMYLCASLAGSYNEQFFGPGTRLTVL.

This clonotype has only a few counts. V is TRBV18 and J is TRBJ2-4, with D unresolved. The DNA end is more similar to TRBJ2-7, so the J call may be wrong. This CDR3 spans 14 amino acids. The germline CDR1 and CDR2 sequences are KGHSH and LQKENI. The CDR3 reads CASSPNGNAYEQYF. CDR3 sequence (DNA): TGTGCCAGCTCACCGAACGGCAATGCCTACGAGCAGTACTTC.

V is TRBV7-8 and J is TRBJ2-1; TRBD2 matches at 11 bases. The V and J ends lost 5 bases and 10 bases, in that order; junction bases with no gene match: 10. CDR1 and CDR2 from the germline V gene are SGHVS and FQNEAQ. This CDR3 is 15 amino acids long. CDR3 sequence: CASSGSGRVIREQFF. CDR3 in DNA: TGTGCCAGCAGCGGTAGCGGGAGGGTAATTCGCGAGCAGTTCTTC.